The 8 T cell receptor beta chains below come from one sample, sequenced in a study of regulatory and conventional T cells in RAG deficiency. TCRdb's table, derived via immunoSEQ multiplex PCR, lists solely in-frame clones and lacks some. The repertoire includes 20,000 to 25,000 clones, 95% to 96% of them detected once, and about 1.2% sits in the top ten. The sorted conventional CD4+ T cells were CD25-low and CD127-high, with genomic DNA sequenced. The sample was also linked to a second study, of regulatory T cells. According to that study: Primers: 52 TRBV forward and 13 TRBJ reverse.

Sequencing input: CD25- CD4+ T cells sorted from blood. These receptors were obtained from a human donor in good health.

The chain uses TRBV19 and TRBJ1-4, with TRBD1 identical over 7 bases. Germline CDR1 and CDR2: LNHDA and SQIVND (reference sequence). Unmatched junction bases numbered 16, after V lost 9 bases and J lost 3 bases. The CDR3 runs 17 residues. The CDR3 protein is CASLSGARDRANEKLFF. The CDR3, as DNA: TGTGCCAGCTTATCCGGGGCGCGGGACAGAGCTAATGAAAAACTGTTTTTT.

The gene calls are TRBV10-3 and TRBJ2-7, with 9 bases that match TRBD2. V lost 10 bases to trimming and J lost 1 base; unmatched junction nucleotides: 5. The CDR3 spans 13 residues. In germline, CDR1 is ENHRY, CDR2 SYGVKD. The CDR3 reads CATSSGVSYEQYF. CDR3 DNA: TGTGCCACATCTAGCGGGGTTTCCTACGAGCAGTACTTC.

The chain links TRBV9 to TRBJ1-2, with D possibly TRBD1 on 5 matching bases. CDR3 length: 14 residues. Deletions cut 0 bases from V and 2 bases from J, with 8 bases between. Looked up from germline, CDR1 is SGDLS and CDR2 is YYNGEE. This chain's CDR3 is CASSVARGNYGYTF. Here the CDR3 DNA reads TGTGCCAGCAGCGTAGCCCGGGGGAACTATGGCTACACCTTC.

This chain joins TRBV7-9 and TRBJ2-5; 10 bases match TRBD1. Germline values: CDR1 SEHNR, CDR2 FQNEAQ (reference sequence). The CDR3 contains 13 residues. Trimming removed 5 bases from V and 9 bases from J; junction bases left unmatched: 6. The CDR3 DNA follows: TGTGCCAGCAGCACTGGGACAGGGGTCTCCCAGTACTTC. Protein: CASSTGTGVSQYF.

In this sample, this clone turned up once. The chain is built from TRBV20-1 and TRBJ1-1; D may be TRBD1 (6 bases). Germline CDR1 is DFQATT and CDR2 is SNEGSKA (reference sequence). The V gene lost 4 bases and the J gene lost 8 bases, with 11 bases spanning the gap. There are 11 residues in the CDR3. The CDR3 protein is CSAKGGGEAFF. As DNA, the CDR3 is TGCAGTGCTAAAGGGGGAGGGGAAGCTTTCTTT.

The rearrangement uses TRBV4-2 and TRBJ2-5, with TRBD2 matching 8 bases. With the DNA end fitting TRBJ2-7 better, the J assignment may be wrong. The CDR3 has 17 residues. Per germline, CDR1 LGHNA and CDR2 YNFKEQ. The CDR3 loop reads CASSQDLPGLGAYEQYF. The DNA for the CDR3 is TGTGCCAGCAGCCAAGATCTACCGGGACTAGGCGCCTACGAGCAGTACTTC.

V and J are TRBV19 and TRBJ2-7; tentative D call: TRBD1 (6 bases). The CDR3 is made up of 16 amino acids. Germline CDR1 is LNHDA and CDR2 is SQIVND (reference sequence). Between the trimmed V and J ends, which lost 3 bases and 0 bases, there was a span of 15 bases. The CDR3 bases are TGTGCCAGTAGTATCACCGGGACAACTCACTCCTACGAGCAGTACTTC. It specifies CASSITGTTHSYEQYF.

The V and J genes are TRBV28 and TRBJ1-4; a weak D match, TRBD1 (6 bases). Germline CDR1 MDHEN, CDR2 SYDVKM. V gave up 4 bases and J gave up 6 bases, with 18 bases separating them. The CDR3 length is 16 residues. CDR3 region: CASSSEVGGRDEKLFF. The DNA for the CDR3 is TGTGCCAGCAGTTCGGAGGTGGGGGGGCGAGATGAAAAACTGTTTTTT.